A single sample is the source of the 24 T cell receptor beta chains below, sequenced in a study of beta chain features in type 1 diabetes. Study outcomes and limitations: When Type 1 diabetes patients were examined, their TCRB CDR3s proved moderately but significantly shorter in all four CD4+ subsets.

The entirety of the isolated RNA underwent reverse transcription, so expressed TCRB transcripts were sequenced. Clones were read by immunoSEQ multiplex PCR, and TCRdb kept only the in-frame ones, dropping some. This table holds under 850,000 clones, roughly 13% found once. What these receptors recognize is not known. Sample: naive CD4+ T cells from blood. These receptors were obtained from a man between 18 and 29 years old with type 1 diabetes.

The rearrangement links TRBV4-2 to TRBJ2-6; 8 nucleotides line up with TRBD1. The CDR3 is 20 amino acids. Germline CDR1 LGHNA, CDR2 YNFKEQ. Trimming cost V 0 bases and J 3 bases; bases outside gene matches: 13. Here the CDR3 reads CASSQDPGTGGVFGANVLTF. DNA for the CDR3: TGTGCCAGCAGCCAAGACCCCGGGACAGGCGGGGTATTTGGGGCCAACGTCCTGACTTTC.

The chain uses TRBV4-1 and TRBJ1-2, with no clear D. The germline V gene has CDR1 MGHRA and CDR2 YSYEKL. V lost 1 base to trimming and J lost 5 bases, with 5 bases between them. CDR3 length equals 12 residues. As DNA, the CDR3 is TGCGCCAGCAGCCAAGGAGCGTATGGCTACACCTTC. Residues: CASSQGAYGYTF.

In its sample, this clone was seen a few times. V usage is TRBV30 and J usage is TRBJ1-2; D is possibly TRBD1 (5 bases). The V gene lost 2 bases and the J gene lost 0 bases, with 7 bases spanning the gap. In germline, CDR1 is GTSNPN, CDR2 SVGIG (reference sequence). The CDR3 sequence is 13 residues long. The CDR3 DNA is TGTGCCTGGAGTCGGGACCCTAACTATGGCTACACCTTC. This sequence encodes CAWSRDPNYGYTF. Combining the CDR3 with reference TRBV30 and TRBJ1-2 gives the whole variable domain SQTIHQWPATLVQPVGSPLSLECTVEGTSNPNLYWYRQAAGRGLQLLFYSVGIGQISSEVPQNLSASRPQDRQFILSSKKLLLSDSGFYLCAWSRDPNYGYTFGSGTRLTVV.

This clone appeared a few times. The V call is TRBV30, the J call TRBJ2-1; 10 nucleotides match TRBD1. Germline CDR1 GTSNPN, CDR2 SVGIG (reference sequence). Losses at the gene ends were 8 bases for V and 8 bases for J; bases not matched to a gene: 9. The CDR3 runs to 13 residues. In DNA, the CDR3 is TGTGCCCAGGACAGGGGGGCCACGTATGAGCAGTTCTTC. This translates into CAQDRGATYEQFF.

This clone was recorded a few times. The chain uses TRBV13 and TRBJ2-5; D is possibly TRBD1 (6 bases). The V and J ends lost 4 bases and 5 bases respectively, with 14 bases between them. This CDR3 is built from 14 residues. The germline V gene encodes CDR1 PRHDT and CDR2 FYEKMQ (reference sequence). The CDR3, as DNA: TGTGCCAGCAGCTCCAACCTAGGGGGTGAGACCCAGTACTTC. Translating it yields CASSSNLGGETQYF.

This clone was observed a handful of times. This sequence joins TRBV5-1 and TRBJ2-6; D is tentatively TRBD1 or TRBD2 (5 bases each). CDR3 size: 17 residues. The V gene lost 7 bases and the J gene lost 4 bases, with 21 bases spanning the gap. The germline gives CDR1 SGHRS, CDR2 YFSETQ. CDR3 region: CASGRDAATLGANVLTF. The DNA for the CDR3 is TGCGCCAGCGGAAGGGACGCTGCAACTCTGGGGGCCAACGTCCTGACTTTC.

The V call is TRBV4-1, the J call TRBJ2-2, with D maybe TRBD1 (6 bases). Germline CDR1 is MGHRA and CDR2 is YSYEKL. CDR3 length: 16 amino acids. V lost 1 base to trimming and J lost 6 bases, with 15 bases between them. CDR3 DNA: TGCGCCAGCAGCCAAGGGGTGAGCAGGGGCGCCGGGGAGCTGTTTTTT. Translating gives CASSQGVSRGAGELFF.

This chain connects TRBV20-1 to TRBJ2-5; tentatively, D is TRBD1 (6 bases). The CDR3 has 11 amino acids. The V gene's germline CDR1 is DFQATT and CDR2 SNEGSKA (reference sequence). Trimming stripped 3 bases from V and 5 bases from J, with 7 bases between. The CDR3 nucleotides are TGCAGTGCTAGCCAGGGGGAGACCCAGTACTTC. Amino acids: CSASQGETQYF.

The table lists this clone with a few counts. The V gene is TRBV2, the J gene TRBJ2-7; 7 nucleotides match TRBD2. V shed 9 bases, J shed 5 bases, and the junction held 13 bases outside the gene matches. The CDR3 has 14 amino acids. CDR1 SNHLY and CDR2 FYNNEI come from the germline V gene. The CDR3 nucleotides read TGTGCCAGTTATCCCGGGACTACCAGGAACGAGCAGTACTTC. Residues: CASYPGTTRNEQYF.

The chain joins TRBV6-1 to TRBJ2-6; unclear D gene. The CDR3 spans 16 residues. V lost 1 base and J 2 bases, leaving 9 bases between the germline ends. CDR1 and CDR2 from the germline V gene are MNHNS and SASEGT. The CDR3 bases are TGTGCCAGCAGTGAAGGACAACCGACTGGGGCCAACGTCCTGACTTTC. Amino acid sequence: CASSEGQPTGANVLTF.

This clone was picked up a small number of times. The chain carries TRBV28 and TRBJ1-5, with TRBD1 as a possible D gene (5 bases). Germline lookup yields CDR1 MDHEN and CDR2 SYDVKM. The germline V and J ends were trimmed by 3 bases and 5 bases, with 23 bases remaining between them. This CDR3 region has 18 residues. This CDR3 reads CASSLGVTPGLAYQPQHF. The CDR3 nucleotides are TGTGCCAGCAGTTTGGGGGTAACCCCTGGGTTGGCGTATCAGCCCCAGCATTTT.

Only a few counts were recorded for this clone. The V gene is TRBV15, the J gene TRBJ2-7; D gene ambiguous. Trimming cost V 3 bases and J 5 bases, with 5 bases left between them. Germline CDR1 is LNHNV and CDR2 is YYDKDF (reference sequence). The CDR3 runs 11 residues. The CDR3 region has the DNA TGTGCCACCAGCAGGGTCCACGAGCAGTACTTC. The encoded protein is CATSRVHEQYF.

This clone was counted a few times. Other DNA sequences of this sample code for an identical CDR3. This sequence joins TRBV6-5 and TRBJ2-5; either TRBD1 or TRBD2 may fit D (5 bases each). The CDR3 runs to 14 residues. Germline V gene lookup returns CDR1 MNHEY and CDR2 SVGAGI. Trimming shortened V by 3 bases and J by 1 base, and 9 bases separated the two germline ends. This CDR3 reads CASSYAGTQETQYF. The CDR3 bases are TGTGCCAGCAGTTATGCCGGGACCCAAGAGACCCAGTACTTC.

This clone has just a few counts. The rearrangement joins TRBV23-1 to TRBJ2-6; tentatively, D is TRBD2 (5 bases). TRBV23-1 counts as an open reading frame of uncertain function. The CDR3 spans 15 residues. With 3 bases removed from V and 0 bases from J, the gap between germline ends came to 6 bases. The CDR3 protein is CASSQRASGANVLTF. Here the CDR3 DNA reads TGCGCCAGCAGTCAGAGGGCCTCTGGGGCCAACGTCCTGACTTTC.

A few counts support this clone. This chain joins TRBV7-9 and TRBJ2-4; maybe TRBD1 (5 bases). CDR3 length: 14 residues. The V and J ends lost 5 bases and 6 bases respectively, with 14 bases between them. The V gene's germline CDR1 is SEHNR and CDR2 FQNEAQ (reference sequence). CDR3 sequence: CASSARVNGNIQYF. For the CDR3, the DNA is TGTGCCAGCAGCGCCAGGGTAAATGGAAACATTCAGTACTTC. The variable domain in full, completed from reference TRBV7-9 and TRBJ2-4, reads DTGVSQNPRHKITKRGQNVTFRCDPISEHNRLYWYRQTLGQGPEFLTYFQNEAQLEKSRLLSDRFSAERPKGSFSTLEIQRTEQGDSAMYLCASSARVNGNIQYFGAGTRLSVL.

This clone was recorded a few times. V and J are TRBV15 and TRBJ2-1, with D perhaps matching TRBD1 (5 bases). Germline-derived CDR1 and CDR2 are LNHNV and YYDKDF (reference sequence). The CDR3 is 15 residues long. Trimming removed 0 bases from V and 3 bases from J, with 9 bases in between. This CDR3 reads CATSREDTDYNEQFF. Here the CDR3 DNA reads TGTGCCACCAGCAGAGAGGACACAGACTACAATGAGCAGTTCTTC. The variable domain in full, completed from reference TRBV15 and TRBJ2-1, reads DAMVIQNPRYQVTQFGKPVTLSCSQTLNHNVMYWYQQKSSQAPKLLFHYYDKDFNNEADTPDNFQSRRPNTSFCFLDIRSPGLGDTAMYLCATSREDTDYNEQFFGPGTRLTVL.

This clone was seen a few times. The J gene is TRBJ2-3, the V gene TRBV29-1; 7 nucleotides align to TRBD2. CDR3 length equals 16 residues. The germline gives CDR1 SQVTM, CDR2 ANQGSEA. Trimming cost V 7 bases and J 0 bases; bases outside gene matches: 13. CDR3 nucleotide sequence: TGCAGCGCCAACGGGGGAGGGGATTCTAGCACAGATACGCAGTATTTT. Protein product: CSANGGGDSSTDTQYF.

This clone has just a few counts. The chain recombines TRBV2 with TRBJ1-2, with D maybe TRBD1 (5 bases). The CDR3 is 14 amino acids. The V end was cut by 5 bases, the J end by 1 base, with 11 bases between. The germline CDR1 and CDR2 sequences are SNHLY and FYNNEI. The CDR3 here is CASSPQVDNYGYTF. In DNA form, the CDR3 reads TGTGCCAGCAGTCCACAGGTTGATAACTATGGCTACACCTTC. Looking up the rest from reference TRBV2 and TRBJ1-2 gives the full variable domain: EPEVTQTPSHQVTQMGQEVILRCVPISNHLYFYWYRQILGQKVEFLVSFYNNEISEKSEIFDDQFSVERPDGSNFTLKIRSTKLEDSAMYFCASSPQVDNYGYTFGSGTRLTVV.

This clone was seen more than once but under ten times. This chain uses TRBV5-1 with TRBJ1-1; D is undetermined. The CDR3 is 15 amino acids. CDR1 is SGHRS, CDR2 YFSETQ, per germline. V shed 6 bases and J shed 3 bases, with 18 bases lying between them. CDR3 in DNA: TGCGCCAGCACGCCGGGCCGGGGAAAGGACACTGAAGCTTTCTTT. Amino acid sequence: CASTPGRGKDTEAFF.

This clone was observed a few times. The chain uses TRBV7-9 and TRBJ2-7; D gene ambiguous. Trimming cost V 1 base and J 0 bases, with 10 bases left between them. CDR1 and CDR2 (germline): SEHNR, FQNEAQ (reference sequence). The CDR3 extends over 15 amino acids. As DNA, the CDR3 is TGTGCCAGCAGCTTAGACCAGGCCCACTCCTACGAGCAGTACTTC. It yields the protein CASSLDQAHSYEQYF.

V usage is TRBV30 and J usage is TRBJ2-7; 8 nucleotides agree with TRBD1. There are 14 residues in the CDR3. Unmatched junction bases numbered 8, after V lost 2 bases and J lost 5 bases. CDR1 GTSNPN and CDR2 SVGIG come from the germline V gene (reference sequence). The CDR3 coding sequence is TGTGCCTGGAGTAATTTAGACAGGGGTAACGAGCAGTACTTC. This codes for CAWSNLDRGNEQYF.

The chain is built from TRBV28 and TRBJ1-4; D uncertain. With 3 bases removed from V and 0 bases from J, the gap between germline ends came to 8 bases. There are 15 residues in the CDR3. Germline CDR1 reads MDHEN; CDR2 reads SYDVKM. CDR3 DNA sequence: TGTGCCAGCAGTTTTCCCAGACCAACTAATGAAAAACTGTTTTTT. Translated, it gives CASSFPRPTNEKLFF.

The DNA for the CDR3 is TGTGCCAGCAGCCAGCAGGTGGACTATGGCTACACCTTC. Protein: CASSQQVDYGYTF. V gene TRBV7-8 combines with J gene TRBJ1-2; D is ambiguous. Trimming pared 5 bases from V and 3 bases from J, leaving 10 bases between. The CDR3 consists of 13 residues. Germline CDR1 reads SGHVS; CDR2 reads FQNEAQ.

This chain joins TRBV10-3 and TRBJ2-7; D gene uncertain. CDR1 ENHRY and CDR2 SYGVKD come from the germline V gene. V dropped 10 bases and J dropped 1 base, with 11 bases sitting between them. The CDR3 contains 12 residues. The CDR3 sequence is CATVGQSYEQYF. The CDR3 DNA follows: TGTGCCACCGTCGGGCAGTCCTACGAGCAGTACTTC.